These T cell receptor beta chains were read from a single sample in a study of T cell repertoires in cytomegalovirus infection. MiXCR was run by TCRdb on the reads, yielding one entry per CDR3 protein. The sample has hundreds of thousands of distinct CDR3 sequences, over 15% seen once. The sequencing sample was made of PBMCs. The receptors stem from a human donor in good health (CMV status not recorded). Some clones in this sample may be carry-over from other donors' samples. CDR3s include the opening cysteine and the closing phenylalanine or tryptophan. A D gene is named only where the DNA matches it firmly. Size is stated for part of the rows, as once, few or many counts, or as a class when the clone is expanded.

V gene,J gene,clone size,D gene,CDR3 protein,CDR3 DNA
TRBV12-3/TRBV12-4,TRBJ2-4,-,-,CASSLGSRGIQYF,TGTGCCAGCAGTTTAGGCTCACGGGGCATTCAGTACTTC
TRBV12-3/TRBV12-4,TRBJ2-5,few,TRBD1,CASRSTGWYQETQYF,TGTGCCAGCAGGTCGACAGGGTGGTACCAAGAGACCCAGTACTTC
TRBV12-3/TRBV12-4,TRBJ2-7,-,TRBD2,CASSFSPAGTYEQYF,TGTGCCAGCAGTTTTTCACCAGCGGGGACCTACGAGCAGTACTTC
TRBV4-3,TRBJ1-4,few,TRBD1,CASSQARTGSGEKLFF,TGCGCCAGCAGCCAAGCTCGGACAGGGTCCGGCGAAAAACTGTTTTTT
TRBV11-3,TRBJ1-4,-,-,CASSIRQQSRENLFF,TGTGCCAGCAGCATCAGACAGCAAAGTAGGGAAAATCTGTTTTTT
TRBV7-9,TRBJ2-1,many,-,CASSLVGTSPNEQFF,TGTGCCAGCAGCTTAGTGGGGACTTCCCCCAATGAGCAGTTCTTC
TRBV6-8,TRBJ1-4,-,-,CASSYAVGNEKLFF,TGTGCCAGCAGTTACGCTGTCGGAAATGAAAAACTGTTTTTT
TRBV29-1,TRBJ2-3,-,-,CSVHTGDTQYF,TGCAGCGTCCACACAGGGGATACGCAGTATTTT
TRBV7-2,TRBJ1-5,many,TRBD1,CASSWDRGGLGNQPQHF,TGTGCCAGCAGCTGGGACAGGGGGGGACTCGGCAATCAGCCCCAGCATTTT
TRBV7-2,TRBJ2-2,many,-,CASSLGGGGPGELFF,TGTGCCAGCAGCTTAGGAGGGGGGGGGCCTGGGGAGCTGTTTTTT
TRBV7-6,TRBJ2-1,many,TRBD1,CASSLYGTENNEQFF,TGTGCCAGCAGCTTATATGGGACAGAGAACAATGAGCAGTTCTTC
TRBV7-9,TRBJ1-1,many,TRBD1,CASSNDRAEAFF,TGTGCCAGCAGCAACGACAGGGCTGAAGCTTTCTTT
TRBV6-1,TRBJ1-5,-,-,CASLYMGGQGQPQHF,TGTGCCAGCTTATACATGGGGGGGCAGGGTCAGCCCCAGCATTTT
TRBV20-1,TRBJ2-2,-,-,CSATEEITGELFF,TGCAGTGCTACGGAGGAGATCACCGGGGAGCTGTTTTTT
TRBV20-1,TRBJ2-1,once,TRBD2,CSASLGRELGLIANEQFF,TGCAGTGCTAGCCTAGGGCGGGAGCTAGGTTTAATAGCAAATGAGCAGTTCTTC
TRBV19,TRBJ1-4,few,-,CASSIWGAEEKLFF,TGTGCCAGTAGTATCTGGGGGGCAGAAGAAAAACTGTTTTTT
TRBV7-2,TRBJ1-3,many,-,CASSLWADRLYSGNTIYF,TGTGCCAGCAGCTTATGGGCAGACCGCCTCTACTCTGGAAACACCATATATTTT
TRBV7-9,TRBJ2-7,few,-,CASSLDSIVSEQYF,TGTGCCAGCAGCTTGGATTCTATTGTCTCCGAGCAGTACTTC
TRBV27,TRBJ2-7,few,TRBD1,CASRDRAAYEQYF,TGTGCCAGCAGGGACAGGGCAGCCTACGAGCAGTACTTC
TRBV14,TRBJ2-1,few,TRBD2,CASSRTGTRRNEQFF,TGTGCCAGCAGCCGAACCGGGACTAGAAGGAATGAGCAGTTCTTC
TRBV7-2,TRBJ1-2,many,-,CASSPRDYGYTF,TGTGCCAGCAGCCCTAGGGACTATGGCTACACCTTC
TRBV14,TRBJ1-4,-,-,CASSQELAATGEKLFF,TGTGCCAGCAGCCAAGAATTGGCGGCCACAGGGGAAAAACTGTTTTTT
TRBV14,TRBJ2-7,-,-,CASSQDGIESSFIYEQYF,TGTGCCAGCAGCCAAGATGGGATAGAGTCCTCCTTCATCTACGAGCAGTACTTC
TRBV6-2/TRBV6-3,TRBJ1-1,few,-,CASSYAENTEAFF,TGTGCCAGCAGTTACGCGGAGAACACTGAAGCTTTCTTT
TRBV12-3/TRBV12-4,TRBJ1-2,many,TRBD1,CASRDDRARSEGGYTF,TGTGCCAGCAGAGATGACAGGGCCAGAAGTGAGGGGGGCTACACCTTC
TRBV5-1,TRBJ1-5,-,-,CASSLGDNSNQPQHF,TGCGCCAGCAGCTTGGGGGACAACAGCAATCAGCCCCAGCATTTT
TRBV4-1,TRBJ2-7,many,TRBD2,CASSQESSGPPYEQYF,TGCGCCAGCAGCCAAGAGTCTAGCGGACCTCCCTACGAGCAGTACTTC
TRBV7-9,TRBJ1-5,-,-,CASSGRVRKWPQHF,TGTGCCAGCAGCGGCAGGGTTAGAAAGTGGCCCCAGCATTTT
TRBV20-1,TRBJ2-3,few,TRBD2,CSALGELAADTQYF,TGCAGTGCTTTGGGGGAACTAGCGGCAGATACGCAGTATTTT
TRBV7-9,TRBJ2-6,many,-,CASSLVGPGANVLTF,TGTGCCAGCAGCTTAGTAGGACCTGGGGCCAACGTCCTGACTTTC
TRBV20-1,TRBJ1-2,-,TRBD1,CSARGTGGGGYGYTF,TGCAGTGCGAGAGGGACAGGGGGCGGGGGATATGGCTACACCTTC